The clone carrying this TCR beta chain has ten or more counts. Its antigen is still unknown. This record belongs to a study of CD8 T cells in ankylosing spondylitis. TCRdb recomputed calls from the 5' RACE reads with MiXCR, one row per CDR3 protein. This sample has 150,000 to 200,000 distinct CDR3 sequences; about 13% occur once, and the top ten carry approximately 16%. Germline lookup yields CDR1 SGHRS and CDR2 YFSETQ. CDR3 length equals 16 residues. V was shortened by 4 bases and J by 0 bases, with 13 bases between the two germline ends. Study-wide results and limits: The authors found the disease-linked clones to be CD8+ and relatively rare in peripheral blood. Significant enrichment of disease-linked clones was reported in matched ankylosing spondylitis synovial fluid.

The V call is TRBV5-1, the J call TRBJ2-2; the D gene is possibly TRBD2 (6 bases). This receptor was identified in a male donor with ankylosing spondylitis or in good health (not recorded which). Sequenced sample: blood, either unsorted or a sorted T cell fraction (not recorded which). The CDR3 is CASSTIGGTNTGELFF. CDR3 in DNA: TGCGCCAGCAGCACTATCGGGGGAACGAACACCGGGGAGCTGTTTTTT.